The text below deals with one T cell receptor beta chain. Authors' data handling: Amplified reference gene primers provided the basis for estimating nucleated cell counts. Clones were sequenced by immunoSEQ multiplex PCR, and TCRdb holds only the in-frame ones, with some missing. V, J and clone size derive from that table, while D and trimming were established from the DNA sequence. The sample yields 75,000 or so clones, approximately 85% seen once. The CDR3 runs to 15 residues. From germline, CDR1 is SNHLY and CDR2 FYNNEI. With V trimmed by 3 bases and J by 5 bases, 6 bases remained unmatched. The data were obtained in a study of blood T cell repertoires in COVID-19. Across the study: Samples came from the United States, Italy and Spain, spanning acute and convalescent COVID-19. Sources were T cells, B-cell-depleted T cells, or PBMCs; the material itself was cDNA or gDNA.

This rearrangement joins TRBV2 to TRBJ2-2; 7 nucleotides match TRBD1. This sequence was found in a man aged 45-60 years with acute or convalescent COVID-19. The sample comprised peripheral blood. The CDR3 protein is CASSDYRGQTGELFF. The CDR3 DNA reads TGTGCCAGCAGTGATTATAGGGGGCAAACCGGGGAGCTGTTTTTT.